The 32 T cell receptor beta chains given below trace back to one sample, sequenced in a study of blood T cell repertoires in COVID-19. Assay: immunoSEQ multiplex PCR; the TCRdb copy retains only in-frame clones and omits some. The sample yields approximately 170,000 clones, approximately 85% seen once. Sequencing used peripheral blood. Every receptor here comes from a man older than 75 with COVID-19, enrolled during active disease.

The V gene is TRBV13, the J gene TRBJ1-2; TRBD1 is a possible D gene (6 bases). Germline V gives CDR1 PRHDT, CDR2 FYEKMQ (reference sequence). V was cut by 4 bases and J by 0 bases, with 9 bases left in between. The CDR3 runs to 14 residues. The CDR3 region has the DNA TGTGCCAGCAGCTCGGGGGGCGCTAACTATGGCTACACCTTC. Amino acids: CASSSGGANYGYTF.

This clone was counted a few times. The rearrangement joins TRBV6-5 to TRBJ1-2, with 8 bases fitting TRBD1. The trim removed 5 bases at V and 3 bases at J, leaving 5 bases unmatched. The CDR3 runs 14 residues. Germline lookup yields CDR1 MNHEY and CDR2 SVGAGI. CDR3 loop: CASSSLTGDYGYTF. The CDR3 nucleotides read TGTGCCAGCAGTAGTTTGACAGGGGACTATGGCTACACCTTC.

V usage is TRBV3-1 (or the pseudogene TRBV3-2) and J usage is TRBJ1-2; 9 nucleotides line up with TRBD1. Germline-derived CDR1 and CDR2 are LGHDT and YNNKEL (reference sequence). V trimming: 5 bases; J trimming: 0 bases; junction bases outside the gene matches: 1. This CDR3 has 14 residues. The CDR3 bases are TGTGCCAGCAGCAGGGACAGGGCTAACTATGGCTACACCTTC. It codes for CASSRDRANYGYTF.

This chain links TRBV5-8 with TRBJ1-5; tentatively, D is TRBD1 (5 bases). This CDR3 comprises 18 residues. The V and J ends lost 3 bases and 3 bases respectively, with 22 bases between them. Germline V gene data show CDR1 as SGHTS and CDR2 as YDEGEE. CDR3 sequence (DNA): TGTGCCAGCAGCTCCCACTGGGGGGGGTCTACCCCCAATCAGCCCCAGCATTTT. This encodes CASSSHWGGSTPNQPQHF.

The chain employs TRBV11-2 and TRBJ1-6, with a possible D match to TRBD1 (6 bases). The germline gives CDR1 SGHAT, CDR2 FQNNGV. CDR3 length equals 14 residues. Between the trimmed V and J ends, which lost 5 bases and 5 bases, there was a span of 10 bases. The CDR3 loop reads CASSLRTDNSPLHF. The CDR3 region has the DNA TGTGCCAGCAGCCTACGGACAGATAATTCACCCCTCCACTTT.

The gene calls are TRBV6-6 and TRBJ2-6; D is possibly TRBD2 (5 bases). Looked up from germline, CDR1 is MNHNY and CDR2 is SVGAGI (reference sequence). Trimming shortened V by 1 base and J by 2 bases, and 9 bases separated the two germline ends. The CDR3 is 16 residues long. The CDR3 here is CASSYYSGAGANVLTF. In nucleotides, the CDR3 is TGTGCCAGCAGTTACTATTCCGGGGCTGGGGCCAACGTCCTGACTTTC.

The J gene is TRBJ2-5, the V gene TRBV28; a possible D gene is TRBD1 (6 bases). V was pared by 8 bases and J by 3 bases, with 10 bases between. Germline assignment: CDR1 MDHEN and CDR2 SYDVKM. This CDR3 has 12 residues. CDR3 in DNA: TGTGCCAGCGAGGGGGATGAAGAGACCCAGTACTTC. It yields the protein CASEGDEETQYF.

The chain combines TRBV6-5 with TRBJ1-4, with 7 positions matching TRBD1. V shed 6 bases, J shed 0 bases, and the junction held 4 bases outside the gene matches. Germline lookup yields CDR1 MNHEY and CDR2 SVGAGI. CDR3 size: 15 residues. The CDR3 nucleotides read TGTGCCAGCAGGCAGACAGGGACAACTAATGAAAAACTGTTTTTT. Translation gives CASRQTGTTNEKLFF.

This chain links TRBV5-5 with TRBJ1-2; D gene uncertain. Germline CDR1 is SGHKS and CDR2 is YYEKEE (reference sequence). Trimming removed 0 bases at V and 4 bases at J, with 10 bases between. The length of the CDR3 is 14 residues. The CDR3 DNA reads as TGTGCCAGCAGCTTGGACAGTTTACCCTATGGCTACACCTTC. This encodes CASSLDSLPYGYTF. Full variable domain (missing parts from reference TRBV5-5 and TRBJ1-2): DAGVTQSPTHLIKTRGQQVTLRCSPISGHKSVSWYQQVLGQGPQFIFQYYEKEERGRGNFPDRFSARQFPNYSSELNVNALLLGDSALYLCASSLDSLPYGYTFGSGTRLTVV.

The chain couples TRBV5-1 to TRBJ2-7; D gene uncertain. Deletions cut 0 bases from V and 0 bases from J, with 4 bases between. The CDR3 has 13 residues. The germline gives CDR1 SGHRS, CDR2 YFSETQ. The DNA of the CDR3 is TGCGCCAGCAGCTTGGACAACTCCTACGAGCAGTACTTC. The encoded protein is CASSLDNSYEQYF.

The chain couples TRBV10-3 to TRBJ1-1; no firm D call. The CDR3 contains 14 residues. CDR1 is ENHRY, CDR2 SYGVKD, per germline. Between the trimmed V and J ends, which lost 6 bases and 1 base, there was a span of 12 bases. The CDR3 protein is CAIRSSGENTEAFF. The DNA for the CDR3 is TGTGCCATCAGATCCTCCGGGGAGAACACTGAAGCTTTCTTT.

This chain links TRBV7-8 with TRBJ2-7, with TRBD1 identical over 8 bases. V lost 0 bases, J lost 1 base, and 2 bases stayed unmatched. CDR1 and CDR2 from the germline V gene are SGHVS and FQNEAQ. The CDR3 spans 15 residues. CDR3 residues: CASSLAGDRSYEQYF. The CDR3 DNA reads as TGTGCCAGCAGCTTAGCGGGGGACAGGTCCTACGAGCAGTACTTC.

The CDR3 DNA sequence: TGTGCCAGCTCACCGACAGTTCTCTCCTACGAGCAGTACTTC. As protein: CASSPTVLSYEQYF. This chain connects TRBV18 to TRBJ2-7; TRBD1 might be the D (5 bases). V lost 3 bases to trimming and J lost 0 bases, with 9 bases between them. CDR1 is KGHSH and CDR2 is LQKENI in the germline V gene. The CDR3 contains 14 residues.

This sequence joins TRBV14 and TRBJ1-6; D unresolved. V gave up 3 bases and J gave up 13 bases, with 7 bases separating them. Germline assignment: CDR1 SGHDN and CDR2 FVKESK. CDR3 length equals 11 residues. CDR3 residues: CASSHRGPLHF. The CDR3 DNA reads TGTGCCAGCAGCCACCGCGGGCCCCTCCACTTT.

The chain has TRBV12-3 or TRBV12-4 and TRBJ1-5; TRBD1 matches 7 bases. This CDR3 comprises 13 residues. Trimming took 5 bases from V and 9 from J; bases not matched to a gene: 7. The CDR3 nucleotides are TGTGCCAGCAGTAGGGACAGCACTAGGCCCCAGCATTTT. This gives the protein CASSRDSTRPQHF.

This chain connects TRBV21-1 to TRBJ2-7; the table's D call TRBD2 went unverified against the DNA. TRBV21-1 is reported as a pseudogene. This CDR3 contains 19 residues. CDR3 in amino acids: CASSKELRTSGGPGYEQYF. The CDR3 DNA sequence: TGTGCCAGCAGCAAAGAGCTAAGGACTAGCGGGGGGCCGGGCTACGAGCAGTACTTC.

The chain carries TRBV18 and TRBJ1-2; the D gene is possibly TRBD1 (5 bases). Germline values: CDR1 KGHSH, CDR2 LQKENI. With 2 bases removed from V and 8 bases from J, the gap between germline ends came to 12 bases. The CDR3 extends over 13 amino acids. The CDR3 loop is CASSPLDTNGYTF. The CDR3 DNA reads as TGTGCCAGCTCACCATTGGACACGAACGGCTACACCTTC.

The chain is built from TRBV3-1 (or the pseudogene TRBV3-2) and TRBJ1-6, with D maybe TRBD1 (6 bases). The V gene's germline CDR1 is LGHDT and CDR2 YNNKEL (reference sequence). The CDR3 is made up of 14 amino acids. The V gene lost 3 bases and the J gene lost 9 bases, with 12 bases spanning the gap. CDR3 coding DNA: TGTGCCAGCAGCCATACAGGGTTCGGTTCACCCCTCCACTTT. Translated: CASSHTGFGSPLHF.

V is TRBV19 and J is TRBJ2-4; 7 bases match TRBD1. Trimming removed 6 bases from V and 8 bases from J; junction bases left unmatched: 13. Germline values: CDR1 LNHDA, CDR2 SQIVND (reference sequence). The CDR3 has 15 residues. The CDR3 loop reads CASRTRQGVKDIQYF. CDR3 DNA sequence: TGTGCCAGTAGGACTCGACAGGGTGTAAAAGACATTCAGTACTTC.

The chain couples TRBV9 to TRBJ1-5; tentative D call: TRBD1 (6 bases). This CDR3 has 15 residues. The V gene's germline CDR1 is SGDLS and CDR2 YYNGEE. The V end lost 3 bases, the J end lost 5 bases, and 15 bases lay between the germline ends. This CDR3 is CASSADHRVDQPQHF. Written as DNA, the CDR3 is TGTGCCAGCAGCGCCGACCACAGGGTGGATCAGCCCCAGCATTTT.

This chain uses TRBV3-1 (or the pseudogene TRBV3-2) with TRBJ2-7, with TRBD2 identical over 7 bases. The CDR3 is 16 residues long. V trimming: 4 bases; J trimming: 2 bases; junction bases outside the gene matches: 11. Germline V gene sequence: CDR1 LGHDT, CDR2 YNNKEL (reference sequence). The CDR3 sequence: CASSLGWSGAPYEQYF. In nucleotides, the CDR3 is TGTGCCAGCAGCCTCGGTTGGAGCGGGGCCCCCTACGAGCAGTACTTC.

The chain joins TRBV9 to TRBJ2-2, with 11 bases aligning to TRBD2. With 5 bases clipped from V and 0 bases from J, the junction kept 9 bases outside the gene matches. The germline CDR1 and CDR2 sequences are SGDLS and YYNGEE. The CDR3 is made up of 18 amino acids. CDR3 bases: TGTGCCAGCAGTCTTAGCGGGGGGGCCCCCCCGAACACCGGGGAGCTGTTTTTT. It codes for CASSLSGGAPPNTGELFF.

The gene calls are TRBV6-5 and TRBJ2-5; a possible D gene is TRBD1 (5 bases). The CDR3 extends over 14 amino acids. V was trimmed by 0 bases and J by 3 bases, leaving 8 bases between them. Looked up from germline, CDR1 is MNHEY and CDR2 is SVGAGI. The CDR3 region is CASSYSIREETQYF. DNA for the CDR3: TGTGCCAGCAGTTACTCGATCAGGGAAGAGACCCAGTACTTC.

This clone was observed a handful of times. The V gene is TRBV27, the J gene TRBJ2-7; possible D gene TRBD1, 6 bases. The CDR3 runs to 13 residues. Germline-derived CDR1 and CDR2 are MNHEY and SMNVEV (reference sequence). Trimming removed 3 bases from V and 7 bases from J, with 13 bases in between. The CDR3, as DNA: TGTGCCAGCAGTTTCTCCGACAGGTTAGAGCAGTACTTC. Encoded protein: CASSFSDRLEQYF.

This chain joins TRBV5-1 and TRBJ2-3; 11 bases align to TRBD2. V lost 4 bases, J lost 5 bases, and 3 bases stayed unmatched. The CDR3 runs to 14 residues. Germline V lookup: CDR1 SGHRS, CDR2 YFSETQ. CDR3 sequence reads: CASSTTSGGDTQYF. The CDR3 DNA sequence: TGCGCCAGCAGCACCACTAGCGGGGGAGATACGCAGTATTTT.

A few counts support this clone. V gene TRBV10-3 combines with J gene TRBJ1-5, with 8 bases identical to TRBD1. Germline CDR1 and CDR2: ENHRY and SYGVKD. The CDR3 sequence is 13 residues long. Trimming removed 11 bases from V and 3 bases from J; junction bases left unmatched: 6. In DNA form, the CDR3 reads TGTGCCGTACAGGGGGGTGACAATCAGCCCCAGCATTTT. This sequence encodes CAVQGGDNQPQHF.

The V call is TRBV3-1 (or the pseudogene TRBV3-2), the J call TRBJ1-4, with D perhaps matching TRBD1 (5 bases). The CDR3 spans 14 residues. Germline V gene lookup returns CDR1 LGHDT and CDR2 YNNKEL (reference sequence). Deletions cut 5 bases from V and 0 bases from J, with 7 bases between. The CDR3 region has the DNA TGTGCCAGCAGCGCGGGGGCAACTAATGAAAAACTGTTTTTT. It translates to CASSAGATNEKLFF.

This sequence joins TRBV6-1 and TRBJ1-2; 7 nucleotides match TRBD1. The length of the CDR3 is 16 residues. CDR1 and CDR2 (germline): MNHNS, SASEGT. J lost 4 bases, V lost 0 bases, and 8 bases had no gene match. This CDR3 is CASSEAGQAFAYGYTF. The CDR3 DNA reads TGTGCCAGCAGTGAAGCCGGACAGGCATTTGCCTATGGCTACACCTTC.

This clone came up a few times. The V gene is TRBV6-2 or TRBV6-3, the J gene TRBJ2-5; TRBD2 matches at 7 bases. From germline, CDR1 is MNHEY and CDR2 SVGEGT. With 2 bases clipped from V and 9 bases from J, the junction kept 9 bases outside the gene matches. CDR3 length: 14 residues. The CDR3 here is CASSYSRLRGAQYF. In DNA, the CDR3 is TGTGCCAGCAGTTACAGTAGACTCCGGGGGGCCCAGTACTTC.

The rearrangement joins TRBV7-3 to TRBJ2-1; TRBD1 agrees at 7 bases. CDR3 length: 15 residues. Germline lookup yields CDR1 SGHTA and CDR2 FQGTGA. Germline trimming cut 5 bases from V and 6 bases from J; bases unmatched to any gene: 10. The CDR3 coding sequence is TGTGCCAGCAGCCCAGGGGGTGGGACAGCCAATGAGCAGTTCTTC. Translated, it gives CASSPGGGTANEQFF.

This chain joins TRBV28 and TRBJ1-4, with D unresolved. Trimming stripped 4 bases from V and 6 bases from J, with 18 bases between. There are 16 residues in the CDR3. Germline values: CDR1 MDHEN, CDR2 SYDVKM. The CDR3 spells CASSSSALDVYEKLFF. The CDR3 bases are TGTGCCAGCAGTTCTAGCGCCTTAGATGTCTATGAAAAACTGTTTTTT.

V usage is TRBV9 and J usage is TRBJ2-5; 13 bases align to TRBD2. The J segment lost 1 base and the V segment lost 0 bases, leaving 3 bases of the junction unmatched. Germline CDR1 is SGDLS and CDR2 is YYNGEE. The CDR3 spans 17 residues. Here the CDR3 DNA reads TGTGCCAGCAGCGTAGGGGGACTAGCGGGGCCCCAAGAGACCCAGTACTTC. Its protein is CASSVGGLAGPQETQYF.